Listed here are 24 T cell receptor beta chains from one sample, sequenced in a study of shared clonotypes between healthy human individuals. Libraries were prepared by immunoSEQ multiplex PCR; TCRdb keeps only in-frame clonotypes and omits some of them. The sample includes about 2 million clones, 90% to 95% seen only once; the top ten take 0.1% to 0.15%. The specimen was naive CD4+ T cells sorted from blood. Stated subset: CD45RA+ positively selected. Source of these receptors: a man between 18 and 35 years old in good health.

The V gene is TRBV7-2, the J gene TRBJ2-1; 12 positions agree with TRBD2. The CDR3 totals 18 residues. Unmatched junction bases numbered 15, after V lost 5 bases and J lost 7 bases. The germline V gene has CDR1 SGHTA and CDR2 FQGNSA. The CDR3 DNA is TGTGCCAGCAGCCCCCATGCCCTAGCGGGAGGGTCGGGGAATGAGCAGTTCTTC. It yields the protein CASSPHALAGGSGNEQFF.

J is TRBJ2-2 and V is TRBV19, with TRBD2 matching over 9 bases. Trimming at V came to 8 bases and at J to 5 bases, leaving 9 bases not matched to a gene. This CDR3 has 15 residues. Germline values: CDR1 LNHDA, CDR2 SQIVND (reference sequence). This CDR3 reads CASCVAGETTGELFF. The CDR3 DNA sequence: TGTGCCAGTTGTGTAGCGGGAGAGACGACCGGGGAGCTGTTTTTT. The complete variable domain, with remaining parts taken from reference TRBV19 and TRBJ2-2, reads DGGITQSPKYLFRKEGQNVTLSCEQNLNHDAMYWYRQDPGQGLRLIYYSQIVNDFQKGDIAEGYSVSREKKESFPLTVTSAQKNPTAFYLCASCVAGETTGELFFGEGSRLTVL.

V gene TRBV27 combines with J gene TRBJ2-3; TRBD2 matches at 7 bases. CDR1 is MNHEY, CDR2 SMNVEV, per germline (reference sequence). CDR3 size: 14 residues. V lost 4 bases and J lost 2; bases outside the gene matches: 3. The DNA of the CDR3 is TGTGCCAGCAGTTCGGGGGGTGCCACAGATACGCAGTATTTT. This sequence encodes CASSSGGATDTQYF.

This chain's CDR3 is CASSLYGNGNTIYF. The CDR3 DNA is TGTGCCAGCAGCTTGTACGGAAATGGAAACACCATATATTTT. The J gene is TRBJ1-3, the V gene TRBV5-4; the D is unclear. Germline CDR1 SGHNT, CDR2 YYREEE (reference sequence). This CDR3 has 14 amino acids. The V end lost 1 base, the J end lost 3 bases, and 8 bases lay between the germline ends.

The J gene is TRBJ2-1, the V gene TRBV4-3; no clear D. This CDR3 contains 14 residues. The germline gives CDR1 LGHNA, CDR2 YSLEER. Trimming removed 1 base from V and 8 bases from J, with 12 bases in between. As DNA, the CDR3 is TGCGCCAGCAGCCAAGTAACCTATGGTGATGAGCAGTTCTTC. Amino acid sequence: CASSQVTYGDEQFF.

The chain links TRBV13 to TRBJ2-7; D may correspond to TRBD1 or TRBD2 (5 bases each). V dropped 6 bases and J dropped 6 bases, with 12 bases sitting between them. CDR1 is PRHDT, CDR2 FYEKMQ, per germline (reference sequence). The CDR3 has 12 residues. CDR3: CASSSNGGEQYF. In DNA, the CDR3 is TGTGCCAGCAGTTCCAATGGGGGCGAGCAGTACTTC.

This clone was recorded only once. The rearrangement uses TRBV4-1 and TRBJ2-4, with a weak D call TRBD2 (7 bases). The CDR3 contains 18 residues. Per the germline V gene, CDR1 is MGHRA and CDR2 is YSYEKL. The ends were cut back, 0 bases at V and 0 bases at J, with 15 bases in the middle. The CDR3 DNA reads TGCGCCAGCAGCCAAGATAACCCGGGGGGCCTAGCCAAAAACATTCAGTACTTC. It translates to CASSQDNPGGLAKNIQYF.

This chain links TRBV6-1 with TRBJ1-5, with D tentatively TRBD1 (6 bases). The CDR3 contains 14 residues. Trimming left V 7 bases short and J 2 bases short, with 12 bases between. The germline gives CDR1 MNHNS, CDR2 SASEGT. The CDR3 coding sequence is TGTGCCAGCACTATGACAGGAGGCAATCAGCCCCAGCATTTT. Amino acid sequence: CASTMTGGNQPQHF.

The chain employs TRBV1 and TRBJ2-7; the D call of TRBD2 is as the table states it, not checked on the DNA. TRBV1 is a documented pseudogene. The CDR3 runs to 11 residues. In DNA, the CDR3 is TGCACCAGCAGCCCCCCGGTCGGGCAGTACTTC. It encodes CTSSPPVGQYF.

On this clone itself: Just one base apart from a much larger clone, this may be a read error. The chain couples TRBV6-1 to TRBJ2-1; unclear D gene. Trimming left V 8 bases short and J 3 bases short, with 5 bases between. CDR1 is MNHNS, CDR2 SASEGT, per germline. The CDR3 has 11 residues. CDR3 amino acids: CASGLYNEQFF. CDR3 bases: TGTGCCAGCGGCCTCTACAATGAGCAGTTCTTC.

The chain carries TRBV28 and TRBJ2-3; possibly TRBD2 for D (5 bases). CDR3 length equals 14 residues. Germline V CDR1 and CDR2: MDHEN, SYDVKM. V lost 5 bases and J lost 5, with 14 bases in between. CDR3 sequence reads: CASSPGGSLDTQYF. DNA for the CDR3: TGTGCCAGCAGTCCCGGTGGGAGTTTAGATACGCAGTATTTT.

V usage is TRBV7-2 and J usage is TRBJ1-2; TRBD1 aligns across 10 bases. This CDR3 is 14 amino acids long. Per germline, CDR1 SGHTA and CDR2 FQGNSA. V lost 5 bases, J lost 2 bases, and 2 bases stayed unmatched. CDR3 loop: CASSPDRGNYGYTF. The CDR3, as DNA: TGTGCCAGCAGCCCGGACAGGGGGAACTATGGCTACACCTTC.

V gene TRBV30 combines with J gene TRBJ1-6; D might be TRBD1 (5 bases). Trimming pared 4 bases from V and 4 bases from J, leaving 8 bases between. The length of the CDR3 is 13 residues. Per the germline V gene, CDR1 is GTSNPN and CDR2 is SVGIG (reference sequence). This chain's CDR3 is CAWIAGYNSPLHF. CDR3 DNA: TGTGCCTGGATAGCAGGGTATAATTCACCCCTCCACTTT.

The chain carries TRBV2 and TRBJ2-2; 11 nucleotides align to TRBD2. Looked up from germline, CDR1 is SNHLY and CDR2 is FYNNEI. Unmatched junction bases numbered 2, after V lost 4 bases and J lost 4 bases. This CDR3 has 15 amino acids. CDR3 loop: CASSVGTSGTGELFF. For the CDR3, the DNA is TGTGCCAGCAGTGTGGGGACTAGCGGCACCGGGGAGCTGTTTTTT.

This chain joins TRBV9 and TRBJ2-2, with D possibly called TRBD1 or TRBD2 (5 bases each). This CDR3 spans 17 amino acids. V was clipped by 0 bases and J by 4 bases, with 16 bases between them. From germline, CDR1 is SGDLS and CDR2 YYNGEE. The CDR3 nucleotides read TGTGCCAGCAGCGTAGAGTCTGGGGGAGCTAGCACCGGGGAGCTGTTTTTT. Translated, it gives CASSVESGGASTGELFF.

The J gene is TRBJ2-2, the V gene TRBV9, with a weak D call TRBD2 (5 bases). This CDR3 spans 14 amino acids. The V gene's germline CDR1 is SGDLS and CDR2 YYNGEE. Between the trimmed V and J ends, which lost 4 bases and 7 bases, there was a span of 14 bases. The CDR3 is CASSTLLGGGELFF. DNA of the CDR3: TGTGCCAGCAGCACCCTACTCGGAGGCGGGGAGCTGTTTTTT.

The chain employs TRBV18 and TRBJ2-5; D gene uncertain. The V end was cut by 1 base, the J end by 2 bases, with 11 bases between. The germline V gene encodes CDR1 KGHSH and CDR2 LQKENI. The CDR3 totals 15 residues. For the CDR3, the DNA is TGTGCCAGCTCACCACTACCAGTTTCTCAAGAGACCCAGTACTTC. Protein sequence: CASSPLPVSQETQYF.

In its sample, this clone was seen many times. This rearrangement joins TRBV7-9 to TRBJ2-3; D possibly uses TRBD1 or TRBD2 (5 bases each). The ends were cut back, 2 bases at V and 5 bases at J, with 11 bases in the middle. This CDR3 is 14 amino acids long. Germline CDR1 reads SEHNR; CDR2 reads FQNEAQ (reference sequence). CDR3 DNA: TGTGCCAGCAGCTTAATCAGGGAGCAAGATACGCAGTATTTT. Its translation is CASSLIREQDTQYF.

The J gene is TRBJ2-7, the V gene TRBV10-1; TRBD2 might be the D (5 bases). This CDR3 has 13 residues. V was shortened by 3 bases and J by 7 bases, with 13 bases between the two germline ends. In germline, CDR1 is WNHNN, CDR2 SYGVQD (reference sequence). The CDR3 nucleotides are TGCGCCAGCAGTGAACAGACACCGGGGGAGCAGTACTTC. Translating it yields CASSEQTPGEQYF.

The J gene is TRBJ1-6, the V gene TRBV6-5; 8 bases match TRBD1. The V and J ends lost 4 bases and 10 bases, in that order; junction bases with no gene match: 6. There are 14 residues in the CDR3. Germline loops: CDR1 MNHEY, CDR2 SVGAGI. The CDR3 sequence: CASSLTGVGSPLHF. CDR3 nucleotide sequence: TGTGCCAGCAGTTTGACAGGGGTGGGATCACCCCTCCACTTT.

To note about this clone: Other DNA sequences in the same sample also yield this CDR3. The chain links TRBV15 to TRBJ2-7, with 8 bases identical to TRBD2. Germline CDR1 and CDR2: LNHNV and YYDKDF (reference sequence). This CDR3 has 13 amino acids. Germline trimming cut 3 bases from V and 3 bases from J; bases unmatched to any gene: 1. CDR3 sequence: CATSRGLVYEQYF. The CDR3 DNA is TGTGCCACCAGCAGGGGACTAGTCTACGAGCAGTACTTC. Drawing the rest from reference TRBV15 and TRBJ2-7, the complete variable domain is DAMVIQNPRYQVTQFGKPVTLSCSQTLNHNVMYWYQQKSSQAPKLLFHYYDKDFNNEADTPDNFQSRRPNTSFCFLDIRSPGLGDTAMYLCATSRGLVYEQYFGPGTRLTVT.

The rearrangement links TRBV7-8 to TRBJ2-1, with 11 positions matching TRBD2. Germline V gene data show CDR1 as SGHVS and CDR2 as FQNEAQ. This CDR3 is built from 13 residues. V was clipped by 6 bases and J by 5 bases; unmatched bases: 0. CDR3 nucleotides: TGTGCCAGCAGACTAGCGGGAGACAATGAGCAGTTCTTC. Protein: CASRLAGDNEQFF.

This chain links TRBV28 with TRBJ2-3, with 8 bases fitting TRBD2. CDR3 length: 15 amino acids. The ends lost 4 bases at V and 4 bases at J; junction bases unmatched: 7. Germline V gene data show CDR1 as MDHEN and CDR2 as SYDVKM. In DNA form, the CDR3 reads TGTGCCAGCAGTTCCGGCGGGGGGAATGCAGATACGCAGTATTTT. It encodes CASSSGGGNADTQYF.

The V and J genes are TRBV11-2 and TRBJ1-2; tentatively, D is TRBD1 (6 bases). The germline V gene encodes CDR1 SGHAT and CDR2 FQNNGV. This CDR3 comprises 16 residues. Trimming removed 1 base at V and 3 bases at J, with 15 bases between. DNA of the CDR3: TGTGCCAGCAGCTTAGGTCCAGGGGCGAACTACTATGGCTACACCTTC. It specifies CASSLGPGANYYGYTF.